Listed below are T cell receptor beta chains from one sample, sequenced in a study of T-cell reconstitution after alpha-beta-depleted transplantation in children. One entry per CDR3 protein, called by TCRdb with MiXCR from the PCR reads. The top ten hold around 20% of the sample, which has roughly 280,000 distinct CDR3 sequences, around 10% seen once. The sequencing here drew on peripheral blood, taken 180 days after TCRalphabeta/CD19-depleted stem cell transplant. The receptors originated from a male patient aged 2-15 years who had a stem cell transplant for chronic granulomatous disease, so the T cells may come from the graft donor. The CDR3 runs from the conserved cysteine through the conserved F or W. A D gene is named only where the DNA matches it firmly. Clone size is given for some rows only: seen once, a few or many times, or a class if the clone is expanded.

NA,many,TRBJ2-2,TRBV5-1,TGCGCCAGCAGCACCAGCGGCCTGAACACCGGGGAGCTGTTTTTT,CASSTSGLNTGELFF
NA,many,TRBJ2-2,TRBV25-1,TGTGCCAGCAGTGAACCGTCGGCCGGGGAGCTGTTTTTT,CASSEPSAGELFF
NA,NA,TRBJ2-2,TRBV7-9,TGTGCCAGCAGCGCTACAGGGCGCGCCGGGGAGCTGTTTTTT,CASSATGRAGELFF
TRBD2,many,TRBJ2-3,TRBV10-2,TGCGCCAGCAGTCCCGCGGGGGGACTAGCGGGGGATACGCAGTATTTT,CASSPAGGLAGDTQYF
NA,many,TRBJ2-5,TRBV6-1,TGTGCCAGCAGTGAAGGCACCGGGACGACTCAAGAGACCCAGTACTTC,CASSEGTGTTQETQYF
NA,many,TRBJ1-1,TRBV28,TGTGCCAGCACGGAAGGGGGGGGCACTGAAGCTTTCTTT,CASTEGGGTEAFF
TRBD2,many,TRBJ2-1,TRBV29-1,TGCAGCGTCCCCCAAACCCCCCCGGGACTAGCGGGCTCCTACAATGAGCAGTTCTTC,CSVPQTPPGLAGSYNEQFF
TRBD2,many,TRBJ2-3,TRBV7-9,TGTGCCAGCAGACCCTCCCCTAGCGGGAGCACAGATACGCAGTATTTT,CASRPSPSGSTDTQYF
NA,many,TRBJ2-5,TRBV7-3,TGTGCCAGCAGCTTAGAAGCGGGGACCCAGTACTTC,CASSLEAGTQYF
NA,many,TRBJ1-6,TRBV7-9,TGTGCCAGCAGCTCCGGGACATCCAATAATTCACCCCTCCACTTT,CASSSGTSNNSPLHF
NA,many,TRBJ2-3,TRBV4-1,TGCGCCAGCAGCCATGTACGGGACTTTACAGATACGCAGTATTTT,CASSHVRDFTDTQYF
NA,many,TRBJ2-3,TRBV12-3/TRBV12-4,TGTGCCAGCAGTTCAGGGGTCCCAGATACGCAGTATTTT,CASSSGVPDTQYF
TRBD1,many,TRBJ2-1,TRBV9,TGTGCCAGCAGCGTAGATCTTCCAGGGGGCTTGAGGAATGAGCAGTTCTTC,CASSVDLPGGLRNEQFF
NA,many,TRBJ1-1,TRBV19,TGTGCCAGTACCCTAACGTCTCATGGTCGGATGAACACTGAAGCTTTCTTT,CASTLTSHGRMNTEAFF
NA,many,TRBJ1-5,TRBV5-1,TGCGCCAGCAGCTTGGGGTTAAGGGACGATCAGCCCCAGCATTTT,CASSLGLRDDQPQHF
NA,many,TRBJ2-3,TRBV20-1,TGCAGTGCTAAAAGGACGGAGGGCACAGATACGCAGTATTTT,CSAKRTEGTDTQYF
NA,many,TRBJ1-6,TRBV20-1,TGCAGTGCCCCTTCGACTCGGGGGAATTCACCCCTCCACTTT,CSAPSTRGNSPLHF
TRBD2,NA,TRBJ2-1,TRBV11-2,TGTGCTAGAGACTTAGAGTTGGAGGGTTGGACTAGCCGACTACACAATGAGCAGTTCTTC,CARDLELEGWTSRLHNEQFF
NA,NA,TRBJ2-5,TRBV20-1,TGCAGTGCTAGAAAACTAGGTCTCCAAGAGACCCAGTACTTC,CSARKLGLQETQYF
NA,many,TRBJ1-5,TRBV27,TGTGCCAGCAGTGCCAGGTGGGAGACAGCCCAGCATTTT,CASSARWETAQHF
NA,many,TRBJ2-1,TRBV27,TGTGCCAGCAGTTTATGGGGGAGTACCTACAATGAGCAGTTCTTC,CASSLWGSTYNEQFF
TRBD2,many,TRBJ2-3,TRBV5-4,TGTGCCAGCAGCTTGGTCGGCGGGGGGGCCACAGATACGCAGTATTTT,CASSLVGGGATDTQYF
NA,many,TRBJ2-4,TRBV4-1,TGCGCCAGCAGCCAAGAGGGGCCGAATGTAGCCAAAAACATTCAGTACTTC,CASSQEGPNVAKNIQYF
NA,many,TRBJ2-3,TRBV20-1,TGCAGTGCTAGAACGCCACAGGGACGCAGCACAGATACGCAGTATTTT,CSARTPQGRSTDTQYF
TRBD1,many,TRBJ2-7,TRBV19,TGTGCCAGTAGTGGTGGGACAGCCTTCTACGAGCAGTACTTC,CASSGGTAFYEQYF
NA,many,TRBJ2-7,TRBV6-2/TRBV6-3,TGTGCCAGCACCGGGATCTACGAGCAGTACTTC,CASTGIYEQYF
NA,many,TRBJ2-3,TRBV25-1,TGTGCCAGCAGTGAAGGTCCAGCCCTAAATACGCAGTATTTT,CASSEGPALNTQYF
NA,many,TRBJ2-7,TRBV28,TGTGCCAGCAGTTACGACATCGCGGGGGAGCAGTACTTC,CASSYDIAGEQYF
TRBD2,many,TRBJ2-7,TRBV20-1,TGCAGTGCTAGTTCCAGCCTACTAGCGGGAGGCTACACCTACGAGCAGTACTTC,CSASSSLLAGGYTYEQYF
NA,many,TRBJ1-6,TRBV6-1,TGTGCCAGCAGGAACCTCGCCCCCTATAATTCACCCCTCCACTTT,CASRNLAPYNSPLHF
TRBD2,few,TRBJ2-1,TRBV6-1,TGTGCCAGCAGTGGCCTAGCGGGGGAAAATGAGCAGTTCTTC,CASSGLAGENEQFF
TRBD1,many,TRBJ2-7,TRBV27,TGTGCCAGCAGTTCCACAGGGGGTTACGAGCAGTACTTC,CASSSTGGYEQYF
NA,many,TRBJ2-3,TRBV7-2,TGTGCCAGCAGCTTAACGCGGGGCACAGATACGCAGTATTTT,CASSLTRGTDTQYF
TRBD2,many,TRBJ2-5,TRBV5-1,TGCGCCAGCAGCACGGGACTAGCGGGAGGAGAGACCCAGTACTTC,CASSTGLAGGETQYF
NA,many,TRBJ2-2,TRBV11-1,TGTGCCAGCAGCTTAGCGGAGAACACCGGGGAGCTGTTTTTT,CASSLAENTGELFF
TRBD1,many,TRBJ1-6,TRBV5-5,TGTGCCAGCAGCTTGCGACAGGGGCTCAGACCCCTCCACTTT,CASSLRQGLRPLHF
TRBD1,many,TRBJ1-4,TRBV20-1,TGCAGTGCTAGCCCGGACAGGGCCGAAAAACTGTTTTTT,CSASPDRAEKLFF
NA,many,TRBJ2-3,TRBV18,TGTGCCAGCTCAAACCGGGACTCACTCACAGATACGCAGTATTTT,CASSNRDSLTDTQYF
NA,NA,TRBJ2-7,TRBV12-3/TRBV12-4,TGTGCCAGCAGTTTGCGGGGTCGCTCCTACGAGCAGTACTTC,CASSLRGRSYEQYF
TRBD2,many,TRBJ2-3,TRBV11-2,TGTGCCAGCAGATTGACTAGCGGGTCAGATACGCAGTATTTT,CASRLTSGSDTQYF
NA,few,TRBJ2-5,TRBV20-1,TGCAGTGCCCCCAGCCAATCCCCTGCGGGGCCCTTTGAAGAGACCCAGTACTTC,CSAPSQSPAGPFEETQYF
NA,many,TRBJ2-2,TRBV5-1,TGCGCCAGCAGCTTGGCCGGTCTGGCTCTCGGGACCGGGGAGCTGTTTTTT,CASSLAGLALGTGELFF
TRBD1,many,TRBJ2-3,TRBV7-6,TGTGCCAGCAGCTCCCGACAGGGGTTGGGTACAGATACGCAGTATTTT,CASSSRQGLGTDTQYF
TRBD2,many,TRBJ2-3,TRBV20-1,TGCAGTGCCCTCGGGACTAGCGGGGGGGAAGATACGCAGTATTTT,CSALGTSGGEDTQYF
NA,many,TRBJ2-3,TRBV10-3,TGTGCCATCAGTGAGTCTGGCCTGGCCACAGATACGCAGTATTTT,CAISESGLATDTQYF
NA,many,TRBJ1-1,TRBV7-9,TGTGCCAGCAGCTCCTACCCCTTAACGAACACTGAAGCTTTCTTT,CASSSYPLTNTEAFF
NA,many,TRBJ2-5,TRBV29-1,TGCAGCGTTGGTGACAGCCCGGGATCCCAGTACTTC,CSVGDSPGSQYF
NA,many,TRBJ1-4,TRBV20-1,TGCAGTGCTATAGCGGAGGTCGTGGCTAATGAAAAACTGTTTTTT,CSAIAEVVANEKLFF
TRBD1,many,TRBJ1-6,TRBV12-3/TRBV12-4,TGTGCCAGCAGTTTGGACAGGTCCAATTCACCCCTCCACTTT,CASSLDRSNSPLHF
NA,few,TRBJ1-6,TRBV5-6,TGTGCCAGCAGCCAAACGGGGAGCTCCTATAATTCACCCCTCCACTTT,CASSQTGSSYNSPLHF
TRBD1,many,TRBJ1-1,TRBV29-1,TGCAGCGTTCGGACAGGGAAAAGCACTGAAGCTTTCTTT,CSVRTGKSTEAFF